These 18 T cell receptor beta chains were all obtained from the same sample, sequenced in a study of blood T cell repertoires in COVID-19. Assay used: immunoSEQ multiplex PCR; TCRdb lists only in-frame clones, some missing. The table records 120,000 to 150,000 clones, 70% to 90% of them present only once. Sequences were obtained from peripheral blood. These receptors all stem from a man aged 60-69 years with active or convalescent COVID-19.

This rearrangement joins TRBV25-1 to TRBJ1-4, with a possible D match to TRBD1 (5 bases). Germline assignment: CDR1 MGHDK and CDR2 SYGVNS. The ends were cut back, 2 bases at V and 8 bases at J, with 12 bases in the middle. CDR3 length: 14 residues. CDR3 in DNA: TGTGCCAGCAGTGAAAGGCAGGGAAGGGAAAAACTGTTTTTT. Protein sequence: CASSERQGREKLFF.

V gene TRBV5-1 combines with J gene TRBJ1-4; D is unresolved. Germline values: CDR1 SGHRS, CDR2 YFSETQ. V lost 3 bases, J lost 8 bases, and 11 bases lay in between. The length of the CDR3 is 13 residues. The CDR3 DNA is TGCGCCAGCAGCTCCGAGAACTCAGAAAAACTGTTTTTT. Protein: CASSSENSEKLFF.

The chain joins TRBV7-3 to TRBJ1-5; no definite D call. The V and J ends lost 5 bases and 0 bases respectively, with 5 bases between them. The CDR3 sequence is 13 residues long. The V gene's germline CDR1 is SGHTA and CDR2 FQGTGA. The CDR3 nucleotides are TGTGCCAGCAGCCTCTCTAGCAATCAGCCCCAGCATTTT. Translation: CASSLSSNQPQHF.

The chain joins TRBV28 to TRBJ1-2; TRBD1 aligns across 9 bases. V lost 6 bases and J lost 4; bases outside the gene matches: 6. The V gene's germline CDR1 is MDHEN and CDR2 SYDVKM. This CDR3 region has 14 residues. The CDR3 DNA reads TGTGCCAGCAGCACAGGGGGCAGGACCTATGGCTACACCTTC. Protein sequence: CASSTGGRTYGYTF.

This clone was counted a few times. The chain has TRBV6-2 or TRBV6-3 and TRBJ1-3, with 10 bases lining up with TRBD1. Trimming cost V 4 bases and J 4 bases; bases outside gene matches: 7. The CDR3 has 16 amino acids. Germline-derived CDR1 and CDR2 are MNHEY and SVGEGT. The CDR3 region has the DNA TGTGCCAGCAGTTCTGGGACAGGGGTAGGAGGAAACACCATATATTTT. Protein: CASSSGTGVGGNTIYF.

V is TRBV7-2 and J is TRBJ1-5; the match to TRBD1 covers 8 bases. This CDR3 region has 13 residues. Per germline, CDR1 SGHTA and CDR2 FQGNSA. With 5 bases clipped from V and 6 bases from J, the junction kept 3 bases outside the gene matches. CDR3: CASSPGTGQPQHF. For the CDR3, the DNA is TGTGCCAGCAGCCCAGGGACAGGTCAGCCCCAGCATTTT.

The chain links TRBV6-5 to TRBJ1-1; 7 bases align to TRBD1. The V segment lost 2 bases and the J segment 6 bases; nucleotides outside the gene matches: 3. The CDR3 is 13 residues long. Germline-derived CDR1 and CDR2 are MNHEY and SVGAGI. The CDR3 spells CASSYAGGAEAFF. DNA for the CDR3: TGTGCCAGCAGTTACGCAGGGGGTGCTGAAGCTTTCTTT.

The chain joins TRBV3-1 (or the pseudogene TRBV3-2) to TRBJ2-7, with 7 positions matching TRBD2. Per the germline V gene, CDR1 is LGHDT and CDR2 is YNNKEL (reference sequence). This CDR3 has 14 residues. V dropped 6 bases and J dropped 4; count of bases not matched to a gene: 9. Here the CDR3 DNA reads TGTGCCAGCAGATTAAGCGGGAATCAGTACGAGCAGTACTTC. Protein: CASRLSGNQYEQYF.

This chain connects TRBV6-5 to TRBJ2-4; D remains ambiguous. Germline V gives CDR1 MNHEY, CDR2 SVGAGI. The ends were cut back, 7 bases at V and 15 bases at J, with 16 bases in the middle. CDR3 length equals 11 residues. CDR3 sequence (DNA): TGTGCCAGCAACACAGACGGTCTGGGGTACTTC. Its protein product is CASNTDGLGYF.

The genes are TRBV2 and TRBJ2-3; 11 positions agree with TRBD2. This CDR3 is 14 amino acids long. CDR1 is SNHLY, CDR2 FYNNEI, per germline. V lost 8 bases, J lost 3 bases, and 4 bases stayed unmatched. CDR3 coding DNA: TGTGCCAGCGCAACTAGCGGGAGAACAGATACGCAGTATTTT. This sequence encodes CASATSGRTDTQYF.

Regarding this clone: At one end the junction does not follow the germline gene, possibly because of a read error. V is TRBV20-1 and J is TRBJ1-5; no firm D call. Germline loops: CDR1 DFQATT, CDR2 SNEGSKA (reference sequence). This CDR3 has 11 residues. Here the CDR3 DNA reads TGCAGCGCTAGGTCAGGTCAGCCCCAGCATTTT. Its protein product is CSARSGQPQHF.

The chain has TRBV28 and TRBJ1-1; a weak D match, TRBD1 (6 bases). The CDR3 sequence is 16 residues long. Per germline, CDR1 MDHEN and CDR2 SYDVKM. V lost 2 bases to trimming and J lost 1 base, with 14 bases between them. The CDR3 DNA is TGTGCCAGCAGTTTAGGGGGGGGGCAGGCGAACACTGAAGCTTTCTTT. It codes for CASSLGGGQANTEAFF. The variable domain in full, completed from reference TRBV28 and TRBJ1-1, reads DVKVTQSSRYLVKRTGEKVFLECVQDMDHENMFWYRQDPGLGLRLIYFSYDVKMKEKGDIPEGYSVSREKKERFSLILESASTNQTSMYLCASSLGGGQANTEAFFGQGTRLTVV.

V gene TRBV7-8 combines with J gene TRBJ2-5; the D gene is possibly TRBD2 (6 bases). Trimming pared 0 bases from V and 7 bases from J, leaving 6 bases between. CDR3 length equals 12 residues. The germline CDR1 and CDR2 sequences are SGHVS and FQNEAQ. CDR3 bases: TGTGCCAGCAGCTTAGCGGGGGGGACCCAGTACTTC. Translating it yields CASSLAGGTQYF. The full variable domain, with the rest looked up from reference TRBV7-8 and TRBJ2-5, is GAGVSQSPRYKVAKRGQDVALRCDPISGHVSLFWYQQALGQGPEFLTYFQNEAQLDKSGLPSDRFFAERPEGSVSTLKIQRTQQEDSAVYLCASSLAGGTQYFGPGTRLLVL.

This clone was seen a single time. The rearrangement links TRBV11-2 to TRBJ1-1; D gene ambiguous. This CDR3 contains 12 residues. V was shortened by 3 bases and J by 6 bases, with 8 bases between the two germline ends. Germline lookup yields CDR1 SGHAT and CDR2 FQNNGV. This chain's CDR3 is CASSFWRAEAFF. DNA of the CDR3: TGTGCCAGCAGCTTCTGGAGGGCTGAAGCTTTCTTT. Variable domain in full (rest from reference TRBV11-2 and TRBJ1-1): EAGVAQSPRYKIIEKRQSVAFWCNPISGHATLYWYQQILGQGPKLLIQFQNNGVVDDSQLPKDRFSAERLKGVDSTLKIQPAKLEDSAVYLCASSFWRAEAFFGQGTRLTVV.

This chain links TRBV20-1 with TRBJ2-1; D gene ambiguous. This CDR3 region has 11 residues. The V end was cut by 2 bases, the J end by 15 bases, with 14 bases between. Germline lookup yields CDR1 DFQATT and CDR2 SNEGSKA (reference sequence). DNA of the CDR3: TGCAGTGCTAGATCTGACACGGTAGGGTTCTTC. Protein sequence: CSARSDTVGFF.

The V and J genes are TRBV7-9 and TRBJ1-2; TRBD1 aligns across 8 bases. V shed 5 bases and J 4 bases; nucleotides not matched to a gene: 3. The CDR3 runs 13 residues. Germline lookup yields CDR1 SEHNR and CDR2 FQNEAQ (reference sequence). CDR3 loop: CASSRQGLYGYTF. The CDR3 bases are TGTGCCAGCAGCCGACAGGGGCTCTATGGCTACACCTTC.

The gene calls are TRBV10-2 and TRBJ2-5; D remains unclear. CDR1 is WSHSY, CDR2 SAAADI, per germline. The ends were cut back, 10 bases at V and 1 base at J, with 13 bases in the middle. The CDR3 runs 13 residues. The CDR3 DNA is TGCGCCACCCAGAGAGGCCTCCAAGAGACCCAGTACTTC. Protein sequence: CATQRGLQETQYF.

The rearrangement joins TRBV5-3 to TRBJ1-4; no definite D call. TRBV5-3 is treated as an ORF (open reading frame) with a function not yet certain. The length of the CDR3 is 13 residues. CDR3 region: CAKPPSTNEKLFF. The CDR3 DNA follows: TGTGCTAAGCCCCCCTCAACTAATGAAAAACTGTTTTTT.